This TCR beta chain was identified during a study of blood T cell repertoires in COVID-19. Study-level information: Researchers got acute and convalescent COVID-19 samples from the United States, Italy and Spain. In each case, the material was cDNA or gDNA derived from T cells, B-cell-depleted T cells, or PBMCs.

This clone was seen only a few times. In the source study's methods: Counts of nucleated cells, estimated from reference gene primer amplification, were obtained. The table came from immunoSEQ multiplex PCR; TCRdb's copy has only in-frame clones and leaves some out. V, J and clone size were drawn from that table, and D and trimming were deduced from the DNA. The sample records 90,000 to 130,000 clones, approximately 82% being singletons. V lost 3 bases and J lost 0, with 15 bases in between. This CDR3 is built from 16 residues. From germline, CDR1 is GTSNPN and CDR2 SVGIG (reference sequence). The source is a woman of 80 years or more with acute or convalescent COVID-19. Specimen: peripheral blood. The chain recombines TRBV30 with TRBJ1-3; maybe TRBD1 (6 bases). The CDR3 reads CAWRPRGASSGNTIYF. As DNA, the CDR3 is TGTGCCTGGAGGCCTCGGGGGGCGTCCTCTGGAAACACCATATATTTT.